What follows are 17 T cell receptor beta chains derived from one specimen sequenced in a study of shared T cell receptors in the human thymus. Sequencing was performed with immunoSEQ multiplex PCR; in TCRdb, only in-frame clones are kept and a portion is missing. The data show about 660,000 clones, with approximately 90% seen just once and around 0.01% held by the top ten. The same sample was also studied in work on human thymus T cells.

Sequenced material: thymocytes. Receptor source: a boy under two years old with a congenital heart defect.

The chain joins TRBV6-4 to TRBJ2-5; D perhaps matches TRBD2 (5 bases). The germline CDR1 and CDR2 sequences are MRHNA and SNTAGT. Trimming removed 4 bases at V and 2 bases at J, with 8 bases between. The length of the CDR3 is 13 residues. The CDR3 is CASSVRAQETQYF. CDR3 sequence (DNA): TGTGCCAGCAGTGTGAGGGCGCAAGAGACCCAGTACTTC.

The chain combines TRBV6-1 with TRBJ2-7, with TRBD2 identical over 9 bases. Germline V CDR1 and CDR2: MNHNS, SASEGT. The CDR3 spans 15 residues. Trimming at V came to 5 bases and at J to 2 bases, leaving 7 bases not matched to a gene. This chain's CDR3 is CASSKGLAKPYEQYF. CDR3 nucleotides: TGTGCCAGCAGTAAAGGACTAGCGAAACCCTACGAGCAGTACTTC.

This clone showed up just once. The chain is built from TRBV30 and TRBJ2-7; TRBD2 matches at 7 bases. J was trimmed by 2 bases and V by 2 bases; bases with no gene match: 12. This CDR3 region has 16 residues. From germline, CDR1 is GTSNPN and CDR2 SVGIG (reference sequence). CDR3 protein: CAWSRKLMSGAYEQYF. CDR3 in DNA: TGTGCCTGGAGTCGGAAACTCATGAGCGGGGCCTACGAGCAGTACTTC.

This chain connects TRBV5-8 to TRBJ2-7, with D possibly TRBD2 on 5 matching bases. CDR3 length: 14 residues. CDR1 and CDR2 (germline): SGHTS, YDEGEE. Between the trimmed V and J ends, which lost 7 bases and 1 base, there was a span of 15 bases. The CDR3 region has the DNA TGTGCCAGCTGGCCCCCTTGGACTTCCTACGAGCAGTACTTC. Protein product: CASWPPWTSYEQYF.

The rearrangement joins TRBV6-5 to TRBJ2-2; 7 positions match TRBD2. With 4 bases clipped from V and 0 bases from J, the junction kept 5 bases outside the gene matches. This CDR3 has 16 residues. Germline loops: CDR1 MNHEY, CDR2 SVGAGI. The CDR3 is CASSFLTSPNTGELFF. As DNA, the CDR3 is TGTGCCAGCAGTTTCCTGACTAGCCCGAACACCGGGGAGCTGTTTTTT.

This chain links TRBV5-4 with TRBJ2-7; 12 positions match TRBD2. J gave up 11 bases and V 0 bases, and 9 bases lay outside the gene matches. Germline CDR1 and CDR2: SGHNT and YYREEE (reference sequence). This CDR3 is 15 amino acids long. The chain's CDR3 is CASSLGGGLAGGEYF. The DNA for the CDR3 is TGTGCCAGCAGCTTGGGGGGTGGCCTAGCGGGAGGGGAGTACTTC.

The chain has TRBV7-7 and TRBJ1-1, with D unresolved. The CDR3 length is 14 residues. The ends were cut back, 1 base at V and 1 base at J, with 7 bases in the middle. In germline, CDR1 is SSHAT, CDR2 FNYEAQ (reference sequence). The CDR3 sequence is CASSLGPGNTEAFF. Here the CDR3 DNA reads TGTGCCAGCAGCTTAGGGCCAGGGAACACTGAAGCTTTCTTT. The full variable domain, with the rest looked up from reference TRBV7-7 and TRBJ1-1, is GAGVSQSPRYKVTKRGQDVTLRCDPISSHATLYWYQQALGQGPEFLTYFNYEAQPDKSGLPSDRFSAERPEGSISTLTIQRTEQRDSAMYRCASSLGPGNTEAFFGQGTRLTVV.

On this clone itself: The germline gene is not matched at one end of the junction; a read error may be the cause. This CDR3 is CSLGTSVYNEQLF. The CDR3, as DNA: TGCAGCCTGGGGACTAGCGTGTACAATGAGCAGCTCTTC. This chain links TRBV29-1 with TRBJ2-1, with 10 bases matching TRBD2. The CDR3 spans 13 residues. From germline, CDR1 is SQVTM and CDR2 ANQGSEA.

The V call is TRBV28, the J call TRBJ2-7; TRBD2 is a possible D gene (6 bases). The CDR3 sequence is 19 residues long. Germline CDR1 reads MDHEN; CDR2 reads SYDVKM. Trimming left V 1 base short and J 4 bases short, with 26 bases between. As DNA, the CDR3 is TGTGCCAGCAGTTTATCCCATGGGCTCCCGGGACTCAGATTGTACGAGCAGTACTTC. Its protein product is CASSLSHGLPGLRLYEQYF.

This chain joins TRBV6-1 and TRBJ2-3; 11 positions agree with TRBD2. The CDR3 runs to 16 residues. Germline V gene sequence: CDR1 MNHNS, CDR2 SASEGT. Losses at the gene ends were 2 bases for V and 2 bases for J; bases not matched to a gene: 3. In nucleotides, the CDR3 is TGTGCCAGCAGTGAAATAGCGGGAGGGTACACAGATACGCAGTATTTT. Its translation: CASSEIAGGYTDTQYF.

The chain recombines TRBV4-3 with TRBJ2-7; D remains ambiguous. The CDR3 has 15 amino acids. V lost 1 base, J lost 0 bases, and 10 bases lay in between. CDR1 LGHNA and CDR2 YSLEER come from the germline V gene. CDR3 amino acids: CASSQVAESSYEQYF. The CDR3 region has the DNA TGCGCCAGCAGCCAAGTGGCGGAATCCTCCTACGAGCAGTACTTC.

This chain links TRBV30 with TRBJ1-2; TRBD1 aligns across 10 bases. J gave up 8 bases and V 2 bases, and 14 bases lay outside the gene matches. The CDR3 runs 16 residues. Germline CDR1 is GTSNPN and CDR2 is SVGIG (reference sequence). The CDR3 here is CAWSSPGQGLGKGYTF. The CDR3 bases are TGTGCCTGGAGTTCCCCGGGACAGGGGCTAGGTAAGGGCTACACCTTC.

The gene calls are TRBV15 and TRBJ2-7; 7 bases are shared with TRBD1. After removal of 5 bases from V and 2 bases from J, the junction contained 12 bases not matched to a gene. The CDR3 spans 16 residues. Germline CDR1 LNHNV, CDR2 YYDKDF (reference sequence). Written as DNA, the CDR3 is TGTGCCACCAGCTCAAGAGGAACAGGGGCGACCTACGAGCAGTACTTC. This encodes CATSSRGTGATYEQYF.

This clone was seen a single time. The J gene is TRBJ2-3, the V gene TRBV19; TRBD2 matches at 7 bases. In germline, CDR1 is LNHDA, CDR2 SQIVND (reference sequence). Losses at the gene ends were 7 bases for V and 3 bases for J; bases not matched to a gene: 19. The CDR3 extends over 18 amino acids. The CDR3 is CASNPLGGRGERTDTQYF. The CDR3 nucleotides are TGTGCCAGTAATCCCCTTGGCGGGAGAGGGGAGAGGACAGATACGCAGTATTTT. Variable domain in full (rest from reference TRBV19 and TRBJ2-3): DGGITQSPKYLFRKEGQNVTLSCEQNLNHDAMYWYRQDPGQGLRLIYYSQIVNDFQKGDIAEGYSVSREKKESFPLTVTSAQKNPTAFYLCASNPLGGRGERTDTQYFGPGTRLTVL.

The chain joins TRBV19 to TRBJ1-5, with a weak D call TRBD1 (6 bases). Deletions cut 5 bases from V and 2 bases from J, with 22 bases between. The CDR3 is made up of 18 amino acids. In germline, CDR1 is LNHDA, CDR2 SQIVND (reference sequence). The CDR3 DNA reads as TGTGCCAGTAGTCCATCTGCTTACAGGGAAAAGCGCAATCAGCCCCAGCATTTT. It codes for CASSPSAYREKRNQPQHF.

CDR3 DNA sequence: TGTGCCAGCAGCGTAGAGAGGTACTCTGGAAACACCATATATTTT. It specifies CASSVERYSGNTIYF. This chain uses TRBV9 with TRBJ1-3, with D unresolved. V was trimmed by 0 bases and J by 0 bases, leaving 7 bases between them. Germline loops: CDR1 SGDLS, CDR2 YYNGEE. The CDR3 contains 15 residues.

The chain joins TRBV30 to TRBJ2-7; 8 nucleotides match TRBD1. The CDR3 runs 13 residues. The germline CDR1 and CDR2 sequences are GTSNPN and SVGIG (reference sequence). Losses at the gene ends were 1 base for V and 6 bases for J; bases not matched to a gene: 5. The CDR3 here is CAWSADRAVEQYF. CDR3 DNA sequence: TGTGCCTGGAGTGCGGACAGGGCGGTCGAGCAGTACTTC.